The 27 T cell receptor beta chains below all came from one sample that was sequenced in a study of technical replicates of blood from several donors. Sequenced by immunoSEQ multiplex PCR; TCRdb stores in-frame clones only, minus some. The sample shows about 62,000 clones, under 90% of them seen only once. The sequenced sample consisted of PBMCs. The source is a human donor in good health. Some clones in this sample may be carry-over from other donors' samples.

This clone was seen a few times. The chain links TRBV27 to TRBJ1-5; possibly TRBD1 for D (5 bases). Trimming took off 4 bases at V and 0 bases at J, with 7 bases between the two ends. The CDR3 is 14 residues long. Germline V gene sequence: CDR1 MNHEY, CDR2 SMNVEV (reference sequence). The DNA for the CDR3 is TGTGCCAGCAGTTCACAGGCTAGCAATCAGCCCCAGCATTTT. This codes for CASSSQASNQPQHF.

This chain links TRBV12-5 with TRBJ1-1; TRBD1 aligns across 7 bases. V was clipped by 1 base and J by 8 bases; unmatched bases: 4. This CDR3 spans 13 amino acids. The germline V gene encodes CDR1 LGHNT and CDR2 FRNRAP. The CDR3, as DNA: TGTGCTAGTGGTTTGGATAACAGGGGAGAAGCTTTCTTT. As protein: CASGLDNRGEAFF.

This clone was counted between two and nine times. V and J are TRBV19 and TRBJ2-5; D is ambiguous. V dropped 0 bases and J dropped 5 bases, with 13 bases sitting between them. Germline V CDR1 and CDR2: LNHDA, SQIVND (reference sequence). The CDR3 is 15 residues long. DNA of the CDR3: TGTGCCAGTAGTATAGATACCAATCGTCGGGAGACCCAGTACTTC. Protein: CASSIDTNRRETQYF.

In this sample, this clone turned up a few times. The chain joins TRBV2 to TRBJ1-2; TRBD1 matches at 7 bases. The germline gives CDR1 SNHLY, CDR2 FYNNEI. Trimming cost V 8 bases and J 0 bases; bases outside gene matches: 6. The CDR3 runs to 14 residues. This chain's CDR3 is CASDRVGANYGYTF. Here the CDR3 DNA reads TGTGCCAGCGACAGGGTCGGAGCTAACTATGGCTACACCTTC.

The sample holds one count of this clone. V gene TRBV4-2 combines with J gene TRBJ2-3; 7 nucleotides agree with TRBD2. CDR1 and CDR2 from the germline V gene are LGHNA and YNFKEQ. With 0 bases clipped from V and 4 bases from J, the junction kept 7 bases outside the gene matches. The CDR3 contains 16 residues. CDR3 DNA sequence: TGTGCCAGCAGCCAAGAACCCGCGAGCGGGGCAGATACGCAGTATTTT. It translates to CASSQEPASGADTQYF.

V usage is TRBV30 and J usage is TRBJ2-1, with D possibly TRBD1 on 5 matching bases. CDR1 is GTSNPN and CDR2 is SVGIG in the germline V gene (reference sequence). V lost 7 bases and J lost 5, with 15 bases in between. The CDR3 is 13 residues long. For the CDR3, the DNA is TGTGCCTCACCAGGGAACCTTAACAATGAGCAGTTCTTC. It codes for CASPGNLNNEQFF.

V and J are TRBV27 and TRBJ2-3; D is possibly TRBD2 (5 bases). Germline values: CDR1 MNHEY, CDR2 SMNVEV (reference sequence). This CDR3 is built from 16 residues. V shed 2 bases and J shed 0 bases, with 12 bases lying between them. The CDR3 sequence: CASSLGSDYSTDTQYF. CDR3 sequence (DNA): TGTGCCAGCAGTTTAGGGTCAGACTATAGCACAGATACGCAGTATTTT.

The chain links TRBV27 to TRBJ2-5; D might be TRBD2 (6 bases). Trimming cost V 10 bases and J 5 bases, with 14 bases left between them. CDR3 length equals 12 residues. Germline CDR1 MNHEY, CDR2 SMNVEV (reference sequence). CDR3 loop: CATRSGRETQYF. The CDR3 nucleotides are TGTGCCACCAGGAGCGGGCGGGAGACCCAGTACTTC.

By sample fraction, this clone is medium-sized (0.01 to 0.1%). The chain couples TRBV7-9 to TRBJ1-6; the D is unclear. The V gene lost 5 bases and the J gene lost 3 bases, with 11 bases spanning the gap. Germline V gene lookup returns CDR1 SEHNR and CDR2 FQNEAQ (reference sequence). The CDR3 loop spans 15 amino acids. The CDR3 bases are TGTGCCAGCAGCATGTACAGATACTATAATTCACCCCTCCACTTT. It encodes CASSMYRYYNSPLHF.

The chain uses TRBV27 and TRBJ1-5, with TRBD1 matching 8 bases. From germline, CDR1 is MNHEY and CDR2 SMNVEV (reference sequence). There are 16 residues in the CDR3. V shed 4 bases and J 2 bases; nucleotides not matched to a gene: 7. CDR3 sequence (DNA): TGTGCCAGCAGTTCCTGGGACAGGTTTGGCAATCAGCCCCAGCATTTT. Translated: CASSSWDRFGNQPQHF.

This chain connects TRBV7-9 to TRBJ1-2; 9 nucleotides agree with TRBD1. This CDR3 spans 15 amino acids. V lost 6 bases to trimming and J lost 3 bases; unmatched junction nucleotides: 8. CDR1 and CDR2 (germline): SEHNR, FQNEAQ (reference sequence). The CDR3 DNA reads TGTGCCAGCAGACCCACAGGGGGCGCCGACTATGGCTACACCTTC. Protein: CASRPTGGADYGYTF.

The chain combines TRBV15 with TRBJ2-7, with 7 positions matching TRBD1. V trimming: 3 bases; J trimming: 2 bases; junction bases outside the gene matches: 4. Germline CDR1 reads LNHNV; CDR2 reads YYDKDF (reference sequence). This CDR3 region has 14 residues. CDR3 DNA: TGTGCCACCAGCAGCCTGGGACAGCCCTACGAGCAGTACTTC. Translated: CATSSLGQPYEQYF.

The chain is built from TRBV11-2 and TRBJ2-7; D remains ambiguous. Germline V gives CDR1 SGHAT, CDR2 FQNNGV. This CDR3 is built from 17 residues. The germline V and J ends were trimmed by 1 base and 0 bases, with 16 bases remaining between them. The CDR3 region has the DNA TGTGCCAGCAGCTTAGCCTCCTCTTCGCGGAGCTCCTACGAGCAGTACTTC. Amino acid sequence: CASSLASSSRSSYEQYF.

This clone occurred once. The V gene is TRBV6-5, the J gene TRBJ1-6; 7 bases are a match to TRBD1. Germline loops: CDR1 MNHEY, CDR2 SVGAGI. The trim removed 6 bases at V and 9 bases at J, leaving 11 bases unmatched. The CDR3 extends over 15 amino acids. CDR3 DNA: TGTGCCAGCAGACGGGGACAGACCAGAACTTCACCCCTCCACTTT. Its protein is CASRRGQTRTSPLHF.

This clone was detected only a few times. This rearrangement joins TRBV27 to TRBJ2-7, with 8 bases matching TRBD1. The germline CDR1 and CDR2 sequences are MNHEY and SMNVEV (reference sequence). This CDR3 comprises 13 residues. With 6 bases clipped from V and 6 bases from J, the junction kept 7 bases outside the gene matches. The CDR3 here is CASRLTGVGEQYF. The CDR3 DNA sequence: TGTGCCAGCAGATTGACAGGGGTGGGCGAGCAGTACTTC.

V gene TRBV6-1 combines with J gene TRBJ2-2; D might be TRBD1 (6 bases). Germline V gene data show CDR1 as MNHNS and CDR2 as SASEGT. V shed 5 bases and J shed 6 bases, with 10 bases lying between them. The CDR3 contains 13 residues. The CDR3 protein is CASSFWGPGELFF. The CDR3 DNA follows: TGTGCCAGCAGTTTTTGGGGGCCCGGGGAGCTGTTTTTT.

This chain uses TRBV4-3 with TRBJ1-2; D uncertain. Germline-derived CDR1 and CDR2 are LGHNA and YSLEER. The CDR3 totals 14 residues. Trimming took off 1 base at V and 7 bases at J, with 13 bases between the two ends. CDR3: CASSQGGLAGGYTF. DNA of the CDR3: TGCGCCAGCAGCCAAGGAGGCCTCGCCGGTGGCTACACCTTC.

The rearrangement joins TRBV12-5 to TRBJ2-3; tentative D call: TRBD2 (5 bases). The CDR3 totals 13 residues. The V gene's germline CDR1 is LGHNT and CDR2 FRNRAP. V lost 7 bases and J 3 bases, leaving 11 bases between the germline ends. CDR3 amino acids: CASAPTRTDTQYF. CDR3 DNA sequence: TGTGCTAGTGCCCCCACTAGGACAGATACGCAGTATTTT.

This rearrangement joins TRBV7-9 to TRBJ2-1; 8 nucleotides align to TRBD1. With 4 bases clipped from V and 6 bases from J, the junction kept 11 bases outside the gene matches. Germline V gene data show CDR1 as SEHNR and CDR2 as FQNEAQ (reference sequence). This CDR3 is built from 16 residues. CDR3 region: CASSSPGQGVRNEQFF. The CDR3 DNA reads TGTGCCAGCAGCTCCCCTGGACAGGGTGTACGCAATGAGCAGTTCTTC.

The chain is built from TRBV6-1 and TRBJ2-1, with D possibly being TRBD2 (7 bases). V lost 3 bases and J 9 bases, leaving 18 bases between the germline ends. This CDR3 region has 15 residues. Germline V lookup: CDR1 MNHNS, CDR2 SASEGT. DNA for the CDR3: TGTGCCAGCAGTGAGCCGGGGCGGGGGCTGGGTGAGCAGTTCTTC. Its translation: CASSEPGRGLGEQFF.

This chain links TRBV19 with TRBJ1-2, with 8 bases lining up with TRBD1. This CDR3 contains 14 residues. Trimming at V came to 5 bases and at J to 7 bases, leaving 9 bases not matched to a gene. Germline V CDR1 and CDR2: LNHDA, SQIVND (reference sequence). This CDR3 is CASSPLQGVAGYTF. The CDR3 DNA reads as TGTGCCAGTAGTCCACTACAGGGGGTCGCTGGCTACACCTTC.

This sequence joins TRBV7-9 and TRBJ2-3; 9 nucleotides match TRBD2. The CDR3 is made up of 14 amino acids. Germline trimming cut 5 bases from V and 4 bases from J; bases unmatched to any gene: 4. Germline values: CDR1 SEHNR, CDR2 FQNEAQ (reference sequence). CDR3 sequence: CASSPSGNPDTQYF. The CDR3 coding sequence is TGTGCCAGCAGCCCTAGCGGGAATCCAGATACGCAGTATTTT.

The rearrangement uses TRBV4-2 and TRBJ1-1; the D is unclear. In germline, CDR1 is LGHNA, CDR2 YNFKEQ. V shed 0 bases and J shed 2 bases, with 7 bases lying between them. The CDR3 runs to 14 residues. The CDR3 loop reads CASSQDSLNTEAFF. The DNA of the CDR3 is TGTGCCAGCAGCCAAGATTCGCTAAACACTGAAGCTTTCTTT.

The genes are TRBV27 and TRBJ2-7; D might be TRBD1 (5 bases). CDR3 size: 13 residues. Germline V CDR1 and CDR2: MNHEY, SMNVEV (reference sequence). Trimming removed 2 bases at V and 2 bases at J, with 7 bases between. The CDR3 nucleotides are TGTGCCAGCAGTTTAGCAGGGCCCTACGAGCAGTACTTC. Protein: CASSLAGPYEQYF.

This clone is a singleton in its sample. The chain joins TRBV4-1 to TRBJ2-5; a possible D gene is TRBD1 (6 bases). CDR3 size: 13 residues. V was trimmed by 4 bases and J by 4 bases, leaving 10 bases between them. From germline, CDR1 is MGHRA and CDR2 YSYEKL. The CDR3 DNA reads as TGCGCCAGCAGCCTAGGGGGACGAGAGACCCAGTACTTC. It is translated as CASSLGGRETQYF.

The chain links TRBV7-9 to TRBJ2-3; D unresolved. V shed 5 bases and J shed 6 bases, with 15 bases lying between them. This CDR3 spans 14 amino acids. Germline CDR1 is SEHNR and CDR2 is FQNEAQ (reference sequence). The CDR3 is CASSTLVDSDTQYF. The CDR3, as DNA: TGTGCCAGCAGCACCCTCGTAGATTCCGATACGCAGTATTTT.

The chain recombines TRBV5-6 with TRBJ1-2; D ambiguous. Looked up from germline, CDR1 is SGHDT and CDR2 is YYEEEE. The CDR3 runs 14 residues. The V gene lost 0 bases and the J gene lost 1 base, with 7 bases spanning the gap. This chain's CDR3 is CASSLVGSNYGYTF. The CDR3 coding sequence is TGTGCCAGCAGCTTGGTGGGCAGTAACTATGGCTACACCTTC. Full variable domain (outside the CDR3, taken from reference TRBV5-6 and TRBJ1-2): DAGVTQSPTHLIKTRGQQVTLRCSPKSGHDTVSWYQQALGQGPQFIFQYYEEEERQRGNFPDRFSGHQFPNYSSELNVNALLLGDSALYLCASSLVGSNYGYTFGSGTRLTVV.